This TCR beta chain was profiled in a study of blood T cell repertoires in COVID-19 (TCRdb year 2020). General notes on the study: Collaborator samples came from the United States, Italy and Spain and covered acute and convalescent phases of COVID-19. The material from the prospective study consisted of cDNA or gDNA derived from T cells, B-cell-depleted T cells, or PBMCs. The dataset comprised deeply sampled blood TCRbeta repertoires from subjects exposed to, actively infected with, or recovered from COVID-19. The repertoires were released in a freely available public database meant as a resource for research on the immune response to SARS-CoV-2. The samples were drawn from the first 160 participants of the ongoing ImmuneRACE study and from roughly 1,300 subjects provided by 6 global collaborators. Nearly every sample came with metadata listing a de-identified subject ID, COVID-19 status, age in years and sex. Where available, HLA class I and class II types were taken from metadata supplied by the sample provider and were not determined by assay-based typing. Paper-wide results and their limitations: The quantity of clinical and demographic metadata differed by source and by participant and was supplied without curation.

The germline V gene gives CDR1 as SGHNT and CDR2 as YENEEA. The CDR3 numbers 13 residues from cysteine through phenylalanine. The kept DNA is CDR3 alone, 39 bases in frame from the first base. Compared with germline, V lacks 5 bases and J lacks 6 bases; bases without a gene match: 3. TCRbeta CDR3 regions were amplified from genomic DNA using the immunoSEQ Assay, a bias-controlled multiplex PCR. Turning to the authors' computational methods: The number of nucleated cells in each sample was estimated by amplification of reference gene primers within the assay. Sequence reads were collapsed and filtered to measure the absolute abundance of every unique TCRbeta CDR3 rearrangement. Productive Simpson clonality was computed per sample as the square root of Simpson's diversity index over productive rearrangements. TCRdb provides this immuneACCESS table in a form limited to in-frame rearrangements. Some clones are lacking; in checked studies, under half of them reflect an unresolved V gene, and why the rest are absent is not known. That table is the source of V, J and clone size, and D and trimming were worked out from the DNA. For this sample the table gives a few hundred thousand clones, of which about 89% were detected only once. The top ten clonotypes cover about 0.8% of the sample.

Collaborating institutions collected whole blood in K2EDTA tubes following their own protocols. For TCRbeta analysis, collaborators shipped samples in one of three forms: frozen whole blood, isolated PBMCs, or DNA extracted from either of those sample types. Points on this clone: Its antigen remains undetermined. Base qualities were left out, and no much larger clone turns up one base away.

Recombination joined TRBV11-3 with TRBJ2-7; 11 bases in the middle match TRBD1. The sequenced material came from peripheral blood. The TCR comes from a man under 40 with acute or convalescent COVID-19. This receptor carries the CDR3 CASSGQGAFEQYF. In nucleotide form, the sequence is TGTGCCAGCAGCGGACAGGGGGCTTTCGAGCAGTACTTC.